Sequencing of this TCR beta chain was carried out in a study of cytomegalovirus exposure and HLA in healthy donors. PCR employed 60 Vbeta and 13 Jbeta primers. The protocol was immunoSEQ multiplex PCR, while the TCRdb copy is restricted to in-frame clones and leaves out a portion. This sample carries 250,000 to 350,000 clones, about four fifths of them seen once, and the ten largest clones take more than 0.3%. This sequence originates from a girl aged 2 to 9 in good health and CMV-seronegative. Sequencing input: PBMCs.

CDR3 region: CASSWGVIQTQYF. Written as DNA, the CDR3 is TGTGCCAGCAGTTGGGGGGTCATTCAGACCCAGTACTTC. This chain uses TRBV28 with TRBJ2-5; tentative D call: TRBD2 (6 bases). Germline CDR1 MDHEN, CDR2 SYDVKM. The CDR3 sequence is 13 residues long. Trimming took 4 bases from V and 6 from J, leaving 12 bases between them.